This T cell receptor beta chain was sequenced for a study of PD-L1 blockade in urothelial cancer. Trimming pared 4 bases from V and 2 bases from J, leaving 13 bases between. Germline lookup yields CDR1 SGDLS and CDR2 YYNGEE. This CDR3 spans 15 amino acids. Study-wide results and limits: Enhanced expansion of tumor-associated blood clones at 3 weeks characterized durable-benefit patients.

Only in-frame clones appear in the TCRdb table, and some are missing; sequencing was by immunoSEQ multiplex PCR. The sample holds 65,000 to 90,000 clones, 84% seen once. Remarks on this clone: Its cognate antigen is unknown.

This sample's time point: pretreatment peripheral blood. Sequences were derived from PBMCs, sampled around atezolizumab (anti-PD-L1) treatment. This receptor was identified in a woman aged 65 to 85 with urothelial cancer. The rearrangement joins TRBV9 to TRBJ2-1; a weak D match, TRBD1 (6 bases). CDR3 bases: TGTGCCAGCAGCTGGGGGCAGGAAACCTACAATGAGCAGTTCTTC. Translated, it gives CASSWGQETYNEQFF.